This TCR beta chain was sequenced during a study of technical replicates of blood from a handful of donors. Only in-frame clones appear in the TCRdb table, and some are missing; sequencing was by immunoSEQ multiplex PCR. The sample contains approximately 68,000 clones, under 98% of which appear only once. CDR1 is SGHTA, CDR2 FQGTGA, per germline. V dropped 6 bases and J dropped 8; count of bases not matched to a gene: 17. This CDR3 comprises 16 residues. The sequence derives from a human donor in good health. Sequencing was performed on T cells isolated from PBMCs. The J gene is TRBJ1-2, the V gene TRBV7-3, with 8 bases lining up with TRBD1. DNA for the CDR3: TGTGCCAGCAGTCTTACCCAGGGGGCGCATTTCGACGGCTACACCTTC. Encoded protein: CASSLTQGAHFDGYTF.